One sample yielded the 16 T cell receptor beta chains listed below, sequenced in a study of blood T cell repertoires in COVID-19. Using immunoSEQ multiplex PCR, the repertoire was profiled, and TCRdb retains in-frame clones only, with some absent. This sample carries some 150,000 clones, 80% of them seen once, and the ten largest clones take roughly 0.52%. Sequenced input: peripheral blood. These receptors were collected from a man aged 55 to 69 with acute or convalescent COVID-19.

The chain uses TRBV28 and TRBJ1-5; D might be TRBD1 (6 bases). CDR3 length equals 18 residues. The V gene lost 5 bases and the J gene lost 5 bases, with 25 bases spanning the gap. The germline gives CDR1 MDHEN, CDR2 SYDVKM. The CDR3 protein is CASSSSPGLGALDQPQHF. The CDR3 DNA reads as TGTGCCAGCAGTAGTTCCCCAGGGTTGGGGGCGTTGGATCAGCCCCAGCATTTT.

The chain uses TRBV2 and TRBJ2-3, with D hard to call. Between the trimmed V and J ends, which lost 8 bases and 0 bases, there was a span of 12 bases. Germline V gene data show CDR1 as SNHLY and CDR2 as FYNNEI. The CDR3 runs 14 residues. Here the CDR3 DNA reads TGTGCCAGCCTCTCGGTCTCTAGCACAGATACGCAGTATTTT. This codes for CASLSVSSTDTQYF.

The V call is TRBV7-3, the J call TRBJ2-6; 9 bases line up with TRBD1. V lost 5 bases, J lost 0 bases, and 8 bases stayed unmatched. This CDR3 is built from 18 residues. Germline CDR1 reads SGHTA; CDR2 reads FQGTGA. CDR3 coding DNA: TGTGCCAGCAGCCGACTCGGGACAGGGAACTCTGGGGCCAACGTCCTGACTTTC. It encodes CASSRLGTGNSGANVLTF.

CDR3: CASRGQGGHSPLHF. CDR3 nucleotide sequence: TGTGCCAGCAGGGGACAGGGGGGTCATTCACCCCTCCACTTT. This rearrangement joins TRBV14 to TRBJ1-6; 11 positions match TRBD1. After removal of 6 bases from V and 8 bases from J, the junction contained 3 bases not matched to a gene. Germline CDR1 and CDR2: SGHDN and FVKESK. This CDR3 contains 14 residues.

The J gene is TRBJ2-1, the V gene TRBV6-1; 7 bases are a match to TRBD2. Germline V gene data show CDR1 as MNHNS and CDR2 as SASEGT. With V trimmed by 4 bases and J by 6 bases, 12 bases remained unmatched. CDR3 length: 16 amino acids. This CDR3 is CASSGEGAGVLNEQFF. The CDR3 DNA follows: TGTGCCAGCAGTGGGGAAGGGGCGGGGGTACTCAATGAGCAGTTCTTC.

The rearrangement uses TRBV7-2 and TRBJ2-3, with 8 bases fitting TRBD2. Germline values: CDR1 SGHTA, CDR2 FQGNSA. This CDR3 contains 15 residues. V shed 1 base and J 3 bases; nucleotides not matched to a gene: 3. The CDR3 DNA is TGTGCCAGCAGCTTAGTGGGCGGGGGGACAGATACGCAGTATTTT. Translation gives CASSLVGGGTDTQYF.

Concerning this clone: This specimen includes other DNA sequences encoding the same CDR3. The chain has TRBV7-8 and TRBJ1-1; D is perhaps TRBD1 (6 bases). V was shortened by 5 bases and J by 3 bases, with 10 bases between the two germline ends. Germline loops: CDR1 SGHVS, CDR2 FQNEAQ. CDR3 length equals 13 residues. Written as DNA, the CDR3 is TGTGCCAGCAGCCTCGACAGGTACACTGAAGCTTTCTTT. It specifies CASSLDRYTEAFF.

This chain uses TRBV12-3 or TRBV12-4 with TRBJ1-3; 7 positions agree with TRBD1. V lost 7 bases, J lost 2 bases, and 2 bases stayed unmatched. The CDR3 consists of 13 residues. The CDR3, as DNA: TGTGCCAGCACCGGGACAGCTGGAAACACCATATATTTT. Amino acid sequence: CASTGTAGNTIYF.

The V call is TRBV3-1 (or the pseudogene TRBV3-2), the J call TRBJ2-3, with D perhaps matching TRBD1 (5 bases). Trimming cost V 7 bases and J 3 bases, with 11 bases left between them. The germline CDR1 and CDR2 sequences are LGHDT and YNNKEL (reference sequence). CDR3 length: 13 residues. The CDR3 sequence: CASKAGKTDTQYF. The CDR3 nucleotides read TGTGCCAGCAAGGCAGGGAAGACAGATACGCAGTATTTT.

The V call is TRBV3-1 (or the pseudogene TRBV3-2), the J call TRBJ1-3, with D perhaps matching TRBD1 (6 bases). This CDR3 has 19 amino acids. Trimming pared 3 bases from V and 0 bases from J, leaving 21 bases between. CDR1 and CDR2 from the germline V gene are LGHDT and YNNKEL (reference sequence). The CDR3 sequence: CASSHPGSRQGSSGNTIYF. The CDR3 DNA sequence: TGTGCCAGCAGCCACCCTGGATCTAGGCAGGGGAGCTCTGGAAACACCATATATTTT.

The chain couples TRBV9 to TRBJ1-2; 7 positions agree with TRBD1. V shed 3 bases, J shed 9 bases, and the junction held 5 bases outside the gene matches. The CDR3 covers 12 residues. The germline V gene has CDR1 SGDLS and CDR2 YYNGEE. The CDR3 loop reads CASSAPRGSYTF. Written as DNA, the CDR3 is TGTGCCAGCAGCGCTCCCAGGGGGAGCTACACCTTC.

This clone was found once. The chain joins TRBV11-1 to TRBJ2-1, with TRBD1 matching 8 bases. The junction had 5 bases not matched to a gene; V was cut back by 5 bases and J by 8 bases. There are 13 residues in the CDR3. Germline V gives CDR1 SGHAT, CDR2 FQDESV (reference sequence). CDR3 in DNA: TGTGCCAGCAGCCCGGACAGGGTCGATGAGCAGTTCTTC. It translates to CASSPDRVDEQFF.

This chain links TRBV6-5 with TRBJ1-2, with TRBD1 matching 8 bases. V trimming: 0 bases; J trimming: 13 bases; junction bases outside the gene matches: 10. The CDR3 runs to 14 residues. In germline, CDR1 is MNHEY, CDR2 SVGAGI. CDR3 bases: TGTGCCAGCAGTTACTCAGGACAGGGAGGGGGGCTCACCTTC. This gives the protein CASSYSGQGGGLTF.

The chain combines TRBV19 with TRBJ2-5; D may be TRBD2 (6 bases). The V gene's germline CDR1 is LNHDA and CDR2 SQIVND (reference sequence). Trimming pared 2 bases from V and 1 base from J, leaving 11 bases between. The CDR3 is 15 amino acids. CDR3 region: CASSIRRGPQETQYF. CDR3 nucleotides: TGTGCCAGTAGTATAAGGCGGGGACCCCAAGAGACCCAGTACTTC.

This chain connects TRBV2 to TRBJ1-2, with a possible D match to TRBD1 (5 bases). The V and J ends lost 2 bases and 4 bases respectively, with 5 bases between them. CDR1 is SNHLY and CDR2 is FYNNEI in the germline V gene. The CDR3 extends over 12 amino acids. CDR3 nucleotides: TGTGCCAGCAGTGAACAGGGCTATGGCTACACCTTC. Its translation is CASSEQGYGYTF.

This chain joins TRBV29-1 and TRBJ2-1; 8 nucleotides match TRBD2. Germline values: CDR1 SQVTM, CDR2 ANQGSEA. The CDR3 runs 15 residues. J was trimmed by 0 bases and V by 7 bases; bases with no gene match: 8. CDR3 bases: TGCAGCGGGATTGAGCGGGGGAGCTCCTACAATGAGCAGTTCTTC. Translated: CSGIERGSSYNEQFF.